Listed below are T cell receptor beta chains from one sample, sequenced in a study of blood T cell repertoires in COVID-19. Sequencing was performed with immunoSEQ multiplex PCR; in TCRdb, only in-frame clones are kept and a portion is missing. The sample comprises approximately 130,000 clones, more than 65% of which are singletons, and 2% to 2.5% rests with the top ten. Input material: peripheral blood. All receptors come from a woman aged 65 to 85 with acute or convalescent COVID-19. CDR3s include the opening cysteine and the closing phenylalanine or tryptophan. D genes are given only for firm matches. Clone size is stated in some rows and not others, as once, few, many or a class when expanded.

V,D,J,size,DNA,CDR3
TRBV5-1,TRBD1,TRBJ1-1,few,TGCGCCAGCAGCTTGGGACAGGGCGATTACACTGAAGCTTTCTTT,CASSLGQGDYTEAFF
TRBV6-5,-,TRBJ1-3,-,TGTGCCAGCAGGCCTCCGGGGGTCGGAAACACCATATATTTT,CASRPPGVGNTIYF
TRBV27,TRBD1,TRBJ1-2,-,TGTGCCAGCAGTCCCCGACAGGGAACCTACTATGGCTACACCTTC,CASSPRQGTYYGYTF
TRBV28,TRBD2,TRBJ2-7,-,TGTGCCAGCAGTGGCCTAGCGGGAGTCAGCTACGAGCAGTACTTC,CASSGLAGVSYEQYF
TRBV2,-,TRBJ1-1,once,TGTGCCAGCAGCGGTTCGATGAACACTGAAGCTTTCTTT,CASSGSMNTEAFF
TRBV12-3/TRBV12-4,-,TRBJ2-2,-,TGTGCCAGCAGTCGACTAGAGACCGGGGAGCTGTTTTTT,CASSRLETGELFF
TRBV9,TRBD1,TRBJ1-1,-,TGTGCCAGCAGCCCCATCTGGGACAGCTATGAAGCTTTCTTT,CASSPIWDSYEAFF
TRBV3-1/TRBV3-2,TRBD2,TRBJ2-2,-,TGTGCCAGCAGCCAAGAACTAGCGGGGGGCGGCACCGGGGAGCTGTTTTTT,CASSQELAGGGTGELFF
TRBV7-9,TRBD2,TRBJ2-3,once,TGTGCCAGCAGCTTCGGTAGCGGGGGACCCACAGATACGCAGTATTTT,CASSFGSGGPTDTQYF
TRBV13,-,TRBJ2-2,few,TGTGCCAGCAGCTTCGTGAACACCGGGGAGCTGTTTTTT,CASSFVNTGELFF
TRBV7-2,TRBD1,TRBJ1-2,-,TGTGCCAGCAGCGGGTCGACAGGGGTGGGAGCTAACTATGGCTACACCTTC,CASSGSTGVGANYGYTF
TRBV11-2,TRBD1,TRBJ1-3,-,TGTGCCAGCAGCCCCGGGACAGGGAAGGGAAACACCATATATTTT,CASSPGTGKGNTIYF
TRBV19,TRBD1,TRBJ1-2,-,TGTGCCAGTAGTGCAACAGGGGCTTATGGCTACACCTTC,CASSATGAYGYTF
TRBV25-1,-,TRBJ1-6,-,TGTGCCAGCAGTGGTGGGGCCGTTAATTCACCCCTCCACTTT,CASSGGAVNSPLHF